This TCR beta chain was sequenced for a study of human T cells and chemical hapten exposure. CDR3 length: 13 residues. Germline-derived CDR1 and CDR2 are SQVTM and ANQGSEA. The V gene end was trimmed by 4 bases and the J gene end by 6 bases; junction bases not matched to a gene: 9. The sample's time point: patch test 3, about 24 weeks after DPC sensitization. Noted treatment: therapeutic diphenylcyclopropenone sensitization with weekly scalp DPC. There are a few counts of this clonotype. MiXCR, run by TCRdb on the RACE reads, gives a single entry per CDR3 protein. The sample records about 160,000 distinct CDR3 sequences, around a quarter being singletons.

The sequencing here drew on whole blood, taken in connection with sensitization to the hapten diphenylcyclopropenone (DPC). The clonotype was recovered from a woman aged 18-29 years with alopecia areata. Some clones in this sample may be carry-over from other donors' samples. The chain links TRBV29-1 to TRBJ2-7, with 7 bases matching TRBD1. In nucleotides, the CDR3 is TGCAGCGTTGGACAGGGCAGATTTTTCGAGCAGTACTTC. It is translated as CSVGQGRFFEQYF.